The 2 T cell receptor beta chains listed next were all sequenced from one sample in a study of blood T cell repertoires in COVID-19 (dated by TCRdb to 2020 to 2021). The library was produced with the immunoSEQ multiplex PCR assay. Imported from immuneACCESS, the table was reduced by TCRdb to in-frame sequences with V and J called. These copies leave out some clones; in studies compared against another copy, an unresolved V gene accounts for under half, and the cause of the remainder is not known. The sample table lists around 250,000 clones, 86% of them with a count of one. 2.2% of the sample belongs to the ten largest clones. The sequenced material came from peripheral blood. These TCRs come from a man aged 25-45 years who had recovered from COVID-19.

The rearrangement uses TRBV10-3 and TRBJ1-3, with D unclear. There are 14 residues in the CDR3. CDR1 ENHRY and CDR2 SYGVKD come from the germline V gene. V was shortened by 7 bases and J by 0 bases, with 10 bases between the two germline ends. The CDR3 sequence is CAITLQVSGNTIYF. CDR3 in DNA: TGTGCCATCACCTTACAAGTCTCTGGAAACACCATATATTTT.

The V and J genes are TRBV7-2 and TRBJ1-1; TRBD1 matches 7 bases. Germline values: CDR1 SGHTA, CDR2 FQGNSA. The CDR3 covers 15 residues. The J segment lost 0 bases and the V segment lost 3 bases, leaving 4 bases of the junction unmatched. The CDR3 sequence: CASSFGGTVNTEAFF. For the CDR3, the DNA is TGTGCCAGCAGCTTTGGAGGGACAGTGAACACTGAAGCTTTCTTT.